The present T cell receptor (beta chain) was sequenced within a study of shared clonotypes between healthy human individuals. About this clone itself: Antigen: not known.

Study-level results: On the whole, naive subsets had larger estimated richness than memory subsets had. Generation probabilities were higher for clonotypes shared across all four sorted-subset donors than for unshared ones.

Some clones are missing from TCRdb's copy, which holds only in-frame ones; the method was immunoSEQ multiplex PCR. The sample shows under 2,500,000 clones, almost 96% of them seen only once. V was pared by 4 bases and J by 5 bases, with 5 bases of the junction left unmatched. The CDR3 has 14 amino acids. Germline CDR1 reads SGHTA; CDR2 reads FQGNSA. This receptor was identified in a man younger than 35 in good health. The sample consisted of naive CD4+ T cells sorted from blood. Subset noted: CD45RA+ positively selected. The chain carries TRBV7-2 and TRBJ2-5; 9 bases line up with TRBD1. The CDR3 sequence is CASSYRTGEETQYF. The CDR3 DNA follows: TGTGCCAGCAGCTACCGGACAGGGGAGGAGACCCAGTACTTC.